These 17 T cell receptor beta chains originate from one sample sequenced in a study of Ad26.COV2.S vaccination and SARS-CoV-2 variants. Only in-frame clones appear in the TCRdb table, and some are missing; sequencing was by immunoSEQ multiplex PCR. The sample records more than 350,000 clones, roughly 90% being singletons. Regarding treatment: some 20 received Ad26.COV2.S at low or high dose, single or two shots; about 5 received placebo; per-sample allocation not given. Repertoires come from day 63 after the first vaccine or placebo injection. Specimen: peripheral blood, collected in a trial of Ad26.COV2.S vaccine versus placebo. The receptors here all came from a person aged 18 to 65 who received the Ad26.COV2.S COVID-19 vaccine or a placebo.

V is TRBV7-3 and J is TRBJ2-3; 7 positions agree with TRBD2. Per the germline V gene, CDR1 is SGHTA and CDR2 is FQGTGA. Trimming removed 4 bases from V and 6 bases from J; junction bases left unmatched: 7. The CDR3 is made up of 14 amino acids. CDR3 DNA sequence: TGTGCCAGCAGCTCCGGACTAGGCTCGGATACGCAGTATTTT. Amino acid sequence: CASSSGLGSDTQYF.

V gene TRBV7-2 combines with J gene TRBJ2-2; D is possibly TRBD1 or TRBD2 (6 bases each). Trimming removed 2 bases at V and 7 bases at J, with 11 bases between. The CDR3 spans 14 residues. Per germline, CDR1 SGHTA and CDR2 FQGNSA. The DNA of the CDR3 is TGTGCCAGCAGCTTATGGGGGGCCAGCGGGGAGCTGTTTTTT. Its protein product is CASSLWGASGELFF.

This clone was found once. The V and J genes are TRBV4-1 and TRBJ2-7; 11 bases map to TRBD2. There are 15 residues in the CDR3. Germline values: CDR1 MGHRA, CDR2 YSYEKL. The V gene end was trimmed by 3 bases and the J gene end by 3 bases; junction bases not matched to a gene: 4. DNA of the CDR3: TGCGCCAGCAGCCACCCGGGACTAGCGGACTACGAGCAGTACTTC. Amino acid sequence: CASSHPGLADYEQYF.

As to this clone: This same CDR3 is encoded by further DNA sequences in the sample. CDR3 region: CATSRGTVNTEAFF. The CDR3 coding sequence is TGTGCCACCAGCAGGGGGACAGTGAACACTGAAGCTTTCTTT. The rearrangement joins TRBV15 to TRBJ1-1; 7 bases fit TRBD1. The CDR3 totals 14 residues. Losses at the gene ends were 3 bases for V and 0 bases for J; bases not matched to a gene: 1. Looked up from germline, CDR1 is LNHNV and CDR2 is YYDKDF (reference sequence).

The chain uses TRBV10-2 and TRBJ2-4; D ambiguous. Germline assignment: CDR1 WSHSY and CDR2 SAAADI. CDR3 length equals 13 residues. Trimming took 0 bases from V and 9 from J, leaving 9 bases between them. The CDR3 DNA sequence: TGCGCCAGCAGTGAGTCGGCGGATAGCATTCAGTACTTC. Translated, it gives CASSESADSIQYF.

The rearrangement uses TRBV9 and TRBJ1-2, with D perhaps matching TRBD1 (6 bases). V was trimmed by 2 bases and J by 4 bases, leaving 15 bases between them. The germline V gene encodes CDR1 SGDLS and CDR2 YYNGEE. The CDR3 length is 15 residues. In DNA form, the CDR3 reads TGTGCCAGCAGCGTCTCGACAGGTGGGACCTATGGCTACACCTTC. It is translated as CASSVSTGGTYGYTF.

V gene TRBV24-1 combines with J gene TRBJ1-5; TRBD1 aligns across 9 bases. Germline trimming cut 10 bases from V and 5 bases from J; bases unmatched to any gene: 5. This CDR3 is built from 13 residues. Germline assignment: CDR1 KGHDR and CDR2 SFDVKD. The CDR3: CATATGGDQPQHF. The CDR3 DNA is TGTGCCACGGCTACAGGGGGCGATCAGCCCCAGCATTTT.

The rearrangement uses TRBV6-2 or TRBV6-3 and TRBJ1-2; possible D gene TRBD1, 5 bases. CDR1 is MNHEY and CDR2 is SVGEGT in the germline V gene. This CDR3 has 19 amino acids. Trimming stripped 2 bases from V and 4 bases from J, with 26 bases between. CDR3: CASSYAVLIRGPSGYGYTF. The CDR3 DNA follows: TGTGCCAGCAGTTACGCCGTCCTAATTAGGGGACCCTCGGGCTATGGCTACACCTTC.

The chain joins TRBV27 to TRBJ1-1; a weak D match, TRBD1 (5 bases). CDR1 and CDR2 (germline): MNHEY, SMNVEV (reference sequence). Trimming pared 5 bases from V and 3 bases from J, leaving 10 bases between. CDR3 length: 13 amino acids. CDR3 in amino acids: CASSRGGDTEAFF. The CDR3 DNA is TGTGCCAGCAGTCGGGGGGGGGACACTGAAGCTTTCTTT.

The V call is TRBV14, the J call TRBJ1-2, with D unresolved. CDR3 length equals 13 residues. In germline, CDR1 is SGHDN, CDR2 FVKESK. Trimming took off 0 bases at V and 2 bases at J, with 4 bases between the two ends. The CDR3 here is CASSQDLNYGYTF. DNA of the CDR3: TGTGCCAGCAGCCAAGATCTAAACTATGGCTACACCTTC.

A remark on this clone: Compared with germline, one end of the junction differs, possibly owing to a read error. V is TRBV7-7 and J is TRBJ1-1; D call uncertain. The germline V gene has CDR1 SSHAT and CDR2 FNYEAQ (reference sequence). The CDR3 spans 13 residues. The CDR3 here is CASSTTENTEAFF. Here the CDR3 DNA reads TGTGCTAGCAGCACCACAGAGAACACTGAAGCTTTCTTT. Supplemented by reference TRBV7-7 and TRBJ1-1, the full variable domain reads GAGVSQSPRYKVTKRGQDVTLRCDPISSHATLYWYQQALGQGPEFLTYFNYEAQPDKSGLPSDRFSAERPEGSISTLTIQRTEQRDSAMYRCASSTTENTEAFFGQGTRLTVV.

The rearrangement joins TRBV28 to TRBJ2-5; D possibly uses TRBD1 or TRBD2 (6 bases each). The CDR3 has 15 residues. V lost 4 bases and J lost 5, with 17 bases in between. Germline V CDR1 and CDR2: MDHEN, SYDVKM. CDR3 sequence (DNA): TGTGCCAGCAGTTCACAAAGGGGGGAACGTGAGACCCAGTACTTC. Translation: CASSSQRGERETQYF.

The gene calls are TRBV29-1 and TRBJ2-1; D uncertain. The germline V gene encodes CDR1 SQVTM and CDR2 ANQGSEA. The CDR3 sequence is 11 residues long. The V end lost 3 bases, the J end lost 9 bases, and 9 bases lay between the germline ends. The CDR3 DNA reads as TGCAGCGTTGATAAATGGGCTGAGCAGTTCTTC. Its translation is CSVDKWAEQFF.

The chain joins TRBV3-1 (or the pseudogene TRBV3-2) to TRBJ1-2, with D unclear. This CDR3 is 15 amino acids long. Germline-derived CDR1 and CDR2 are LGHDT and YNNKEL (reference sequence). Deletions cut 3 bases from V and 4 bases from J, with 15 bases between. CDR3 bases: TGTGCCAGCAGCCACCAGTACGACACTTTCTATGGCTACACCTTC. Translated, it gives CASSHQYDTFYGYTF.

V is TRBV19 and J is TRBJ2-2; 7 bases agree with TRBD2. The CDR3 is made up of 16 amino acids. J lost 4 bases, V lost 9 bases, and 14 bases had no gene match. The V gene's germline CDR1 is LNHDA and CDR2 SQIVND (reference sequence). Written as DNA, the CDR3 is TGTGCCAGCCTGGAACTAGCGAGAGGAAGCACCGGGGAGCTGTTTTTT. It codes for CASLELARGSTGELFF. The full variable domain, with the rest looked up from reference TRBV19 and TRBJ2-2, is DGGITQSPKYLFRKEGQNVTLSCEQNLNHDAMYWYRQDPGQGLRLIYYSQIVNDFQKGDIAEGYSVSREKKESFPLTVTSAQKNPTAFYLCASLELARGSTGELFFGEGSRLTVL.

The CDR3 loop is CASSTTRLAPGTQYF. The CDR3 DNA follows: TGTGCCAGCAGCACGACGAGACTAGCGCCGGGTACGCAGTATTTT. The chain recombines TRBV7-8 with TRBJ2-3, with TRBD2 identical over 8 bases. V was pared by 5 bases and J by 8 bases, with 12 bases of the junction left unmatched. The CDR3 length is 15 residues. The germline CDR1 and CDR2 sequences are SGHVS and FQNEAQ. Together with reference TRBV7-8 and TRBJ2-3, the CDR3 gives the full variable domain: GAGVSQSPRYKVAKRGQDVALRCDPISGHVSLFWYQQALGQGPEFLTYFQNEAQLDKSGLPSDRFFAERPEGSVSTLKIQRTQQEDSAVYLCASSTTRLAPGTQYFGPGTRLTVL.

The rearrangement joins TRBV5-3 to TRBJ2-4; D gene uncertain. TRBV5-3 is annotated as an ORF whose role is uncertain. V was trimmed by 2 bases and J by 0 bases, leaving 15 bases between them. This CDR3 has 17 amino acids. CDR3 protein: CARSFAVVYLAKNIQYF. The CDR3 DNA reads TGTGCCAGAAGCTTCGCAGTCGTGTACCTAGCCAAAAACATTCAGTACTTC.